The clone carrying this T cell receptor (beta chain) was seen a handful of times. Its antigen is as yet unknown. Other DNA sequences in this specimen translate into the identical CDR3. Germline loops: CDR1 MNHEY, CDR2 SVGAGI. The CDR3 is 14 amino acids. Germline trimming cut 0 bases from V and 3 bases from J; bases unmatched to any gene: 0. Generated by immunoSEQ multiplex PCR, the TCRdb table keeps only in-frame clones and is missing some. The repertoire includes over 100,000 clones, about 90% of them detected once, and approximately 0.97% sits in the top ten. The entry originates in a study of graft-versus-host responses after intestinal transplantation. The overall study: Each recipient received anti-thymocyte globulin induction, then tacrolimus and steroids for 2 to 4 years.

The clonotype originates from a human donor who received an intestinal transplant. The sequencing used unstimulated CD4+ T cells sorted from spleen or lymph node cells, collected before intestinal transplant. This rearrangement joins TRBV6-5 to TRBJ2-7; 9 bases map to TRBD1. The CDR3 DNA sequence: TGTGCCAGCAGTTACTCGGGACAGGGCTACGAGCAGTACTTC. This sequence encodes CASSYSGQGYEQYF.